These 22 T cell receptor beta chains originate from one sample sequenced in a study of shared clonotypes between healthy human individuals. Clones were sequenced by immunoSEQ multiplex PCR, and TCRdb holds only the in-frame ones, with some missing. The table lists 2,100,000 or so clones, nearly 97% of them singletons. Specimen: naive CD4+ T cells sorted from blood. Regarding subset: CD45RA+ positively selected. The receptors were sampled from a man younger than 35 in good health.

The J gene is TRBJ2-5, the V gene TRBV18; TRBD2 aligns across 12 bases. Germline CDR1 and CDR2: KGHSH and LQKENI. The CDR3 has 17 amino acids. Germline trimming cut 3 bases from V and 2 bases from J; bases unmatched to any gene: 7. CDR3 DNA: TGTGCCAGCTCACCCAAGACTAGCGGGAGCGGACAAGAGACCCAGTACTTC. Amino acids: CASSPKTSGSGQETQYF.

V usage is TRBV5-1 and J usage is TRBJ2-2, with D maybe TRBD2 (6 bases). The V gene's germline CDR1 is SGHRS and CDR2 YFSETQ. V was cut by 2 bases and J by 0 bases, with 8 bases left in between. The length of the CDR3 is 15 residues. The CDR3 bases are TGCGCCAGCAGCTTTAGCGGTCCGAACACCGGGGAGCTGTTTTTT. It translates to CASSFSGPNTGELFF.

The chain has TRBV6-5 and TRBJ1-5; D unresolved. Per the germline V gene, CDR1 is MNHEY and CDR2 is SVGAGI. This CDR3 has 15 amino acids. V was trimmed by 6 bases and J by 2 bases, leaving 14 bases between them. CDR3 nucleotide sequence: TGTGCCAGCAGGCTGGGAGAGGCAGGCAATCAGCCCCAGCATTTT. Amino acids: CASRLGEAGNQPQHF.

V gene TRBV28 combines with J gene TRBJ2-7; D might be TRBD1 (5 bases). Germline V gene sequence: CDR1 MDHEN, CDR2 SYDVKM. V lost 7 bases, J lost 7 bases, and 23 bases lay in between. CDR3 length: 15 amino acids. CDR3 coding DNA: TGTGCCAGCAATCCCCAGGGTCTACGTACGTGGGAGCAGTACTTC. This encodes CASNPQGLRTWEQYF.

In regard to this clone: Other nucleotide sequences from this sample produce the same CDR3. This sequence joins TRBV7-9 and TRBJ2-3, with D uncertain. V lost 2 bases to trimming and J lost 0 bases, with 0 bases between them. The CDR3 totals 12 residues. Germline lookup yields CDR1 SEHNR and CDR2 FQNEAQ (reference sequence). The chain's CDR3 is CASSLSTDTQYF. Written as DNA, the CDR3 is TGTGCCAGCAGCTTAAGCACAGATACGCAGTATTTT.

This clone came up once. V usage is TRBV6-5 and J usage is TRBJ2-5; D remains unclear. CDR1 and CDR2 (germline): MNHEY, SVGAGI. The CDR3 spans 14 residues. V lost 2 bases, J lost 0 bases, and 7 bases lay in between. In DNA form, the CDR3 reads TGTGCCAGCAGTTACCAACGACACCAAGAGACCCAGTACTTC. Amino acids: CASSYQRHQETQYF.

This CDR3 is CASSYSSDGGGQYF. The CDR3 bases are TGTGCCAGCAGTTACTCGTCGGACGGGGGAGGACAGTACTTC. V and J are TRBV6-5 and TRBJ2-7, with a tentative D call TRBD2 (6 bases). Trimming left V 0 bases short and J 10 bases short, with 16 bases between. This CDR3 is built from 14 residues. Per germline, CDR1 MNHEY and CDR2 SVGAGI.

V usage is TRBV5-4 and J usage is TRBJ2-7, with D perhaps TRBD2 (6 bases). The CDR3 extends over 15 amino acids. Germline CDR1 is SGHNT and CDR2 is YYREEE (reference sequence). Trimming removed 3 bases from V and 3 bases from J, with 16 bases in between. CDR3 loop: CASSSGGTGVYEQYF. The CDR3 nucleotides read TGTGCCAGCAGCTCCGGCGGGACGGGGGTCTACGAGCAGTACTTC.

V is TRBV10-1 and J is TRBJ1-3, with no clear D. The length of the CDR3 is 13 residues. The germline gives CDR1 WNHNN, CDR2 SYGVQD (reference sequence). The V end lost 9 bases, the J end lost 2 bases, and 11 bases lay between the germline ends. CDR3 protein: CASSSQAGNTIYF. The CDR3 bases are TGCGCCAGTTCGTCGCAGGCTGGAAACACCATATATTTT.

CDR3 region: CASYAQPVDNEKLFF. The CDR3 DNA follows: TGTGCCAGCTATGCTCAGCCGGTAGATAATGAAAAACTGTTTTTT. The V and J genes are TRBV28 and TRBJ1-4, with D unclear. The germline V gene has CDR1 MDHEN and CDR2 SYDVKM. Between the trimmed V and J ends, which lost 8 bases and 4 bases, there was a span of 17 bases. This CDR3 comprises 15 residues.

Remarks on this clone: A read error may account for a junction end that differs from germline. V is TRBV9 and J is TRBJ1-1; tentatively, D is TRBD1 (5 bases). Germline values: CDR1 SGDLS, CDR2 YYNGEE. This CDR3 has 16 residues. The CDR3 loop is CASSVGGTLMNAEAFF. The CDR3 nucleotides are TGTGCCAGCAGCGTAGGAGGGACCCTCATGAACGCTGAAGCTTTCTTT.

The rearrangement joins TRBV5-8 to TRBJ2-2; tentative D call: TRBD1 (5 bases). V lost 7 bases and J 6 bases, leaving 10 bases between the germline ends. This CDR3 is 12 amino acids long. From germline, CDR1 is SGHTS and CDR2 YDEGEE. The CDR3 bases are TGTGCCAGCGTCAGGGTTCCCGGGGAGCTGTTTTTT. The encoded protein is CASVRVPGELFF.

The V call is TRBV7-9, the J call TRBJ1-5; D is uncertain. V dropped 8 bases and J dropped 5 bases, with 10 bases sitting between them. The CDR3 consists of 12 residues. Germline V gives CDR1 SEHNR, CDR2 FQNEAQ (reference sequence). In DNA form, the CDR3 reads TGTGCCAGCCAACAGCGCGATCAGCCCCAGCATTTT. Translating it yields CASQQRDQPQHF.

V gene TRBV5-6 combines with J gene TRBJ1-3, with TRBD1 as a possible D gene (5 bases). Germline V lookup: CDR1 SGHDT, CDR2 YYEEEE. Trimming pared 2 bases from V and 0 bases from J, leaving 12 bases between. This CDR3 region has 16 residues. CDR3 protein: CASSLFGGVSGNTIYF. Here the CDR3 DNA reads TGTGCCAGCAGCTTATTCGGGGGGGTCTCTGGAAACACCATATATTTT.

The rearrangement uses TRBV30 and TRBJ1-4; D is ambiguous. From germline, CDR1 is GTSNPN and CDR2 SVGIG (reference sequence). Trimming removed 1 base from V and 7 bases from J, with 16 bases in between. This CDR3 has 15 amino acids. Written as DNA, the CDR3 is TGTGCCTGGAGTGCCTTGGGGAGGTCGGGTGAAAAACTGTTTTTT. This sequence encodes CAWSALGRSGEKLFF.

A single count supports this clone. The V gene is TRBV29-1, the J gene TRBJ2-1; 11 positions agree with TRBD2. Losses at the gene ends were 3 bases for V and 5 bases for J; bases not matched to a gene: 6. Germline V gene data show CDR1 as SQVTM and CDR2 as ANQGSEA. This CDR3 has 15 amino acids. CDR3 sequence reads: CSVEVTSGRHNEQFF. The CDR3 DNA sequence: TGCAGCGTTGAGGTTACTAGCGGGAGACACAATGAGCAGTTCTTC.

The chain joins TRBV5-1 to TRBJ2-7; D not resolved. V was clipped by 1 base and J by 2 bases, with 16 bases between them. The CDR3 loop spans 16 amino acids. Germline CDR1 SGHRS, CDR2 YFSETQ. The CDR3 nucleotides are TGCGCCAGCAGCTTGTCCGGGCTTGTCCCCGCCTACGAGCAGTACTTC. The encoded protein is CASSLSGLVPAYEQYF.

The chain employs TRBV9 and TRBJ2-7, with 8 nucleotides matching TRBD1. Germline loops: CDR1 SGDLS, CDR2 YYNGEE. The CDR3 is 13 amino acids. V shed 3 bases, J shed 7 bases, and the junction held 6 bases outside the gene matches. The CDR3 loop is CASSGGQESEQYF. The DNA for the CDR3 is TGTGCCAGCAGCGGGGGACAGGAGTCTGAGCAGTACTTC. The full variable domain, rest sourced from reference TRBV9 and TRBJ2-7, is DSGVTQTPKHLITATGQRVTLRCSPRSGDLSVYWYQQSLDQGLQFLIQYYNGEERAKGNILERFSAQQFPDLHSELNLSSLELGDSALYFCASSGGQESEQYFGPGTRLTVT.

A single count supports this clone. V is TRBV5-1 and J is TRBJ2-3, with 7 bases aligning to TRBD1. Trimming cost V 7 bases and J 8 bases; bases outside gene matches: 13. The CDR3 has 14 residues. The germline CDR1 and CDR2 sequences are SGHRS and YFSETQ. CDR3 nucleotides: TGCGCCAGCCGAACAGGGGAGAGCATACGTACGCAGTATTTT. It is translated as CASRTGESIRTQYF.

In DNA, the CDR3 is TGTGCCAGCAGCTTCGCCGGGACAGCCATACCCTACGAGCAGTACTTC. It encodes CASSFAGTAIPYEQYF. The chain recombines TRBV7-9 with TRBJ2-7, with TRBD1 matching over 7 bases. Per germline, CDR1 SEHNR and CDR2 FQNEAQ (reference sequence). With V trimmed by 3 bases and J by 2 bases, 10 bases remained unmatched. This CDR3 region has 16 residues.

The chain combines TRBV30 with TRBJ1-5; D uncertain. The V end was cut by 2 bases, the J end by 2 bases, with 10 bases between. Germline lookup yields CDR1 GTSNPN and CDR2 SVGIG (reference sequence). The CDR3 sequence is 14 residues long. CDR3 DNA sequence: TGTGCCTGGAGTAGGCGGGCAGGCAATCAGCCCCAGCATTTT. Amino acid sequence: CAWSRRAGNQPQHF.

As for this clone: The identical CDR3 is also encoded by other nucleotide sequences in the sample. The chain combines TRBV27 with TRBJ1-1; D gene ambiguous. The CDR3 is made up of 14 amino acids. Per the germline V gene, CDR1 is MNHEY and CDR2 is SMNVEV (reference sequence). Trimming removed 2 bases at V and 5 bases at J, with 12 bases between. For the CDR3, the DNA is TGTGCCAGCAGTTTAGGACCCCCGGGGACTGAAGCTTTCTTT. Encoded protein: CASSLGPPGTEAFF.